A single sample is the source of the 13 T cell receptor beta chains below, sequenced in a study of metastatic and nonmetastatic thyroid tumors. Every patient underwent thyroid surgery untreated. TCRdb re-called the PCR reads with MiXCR. The sample lists around 23,000 clones; over 25% were seen once. Input material: blood. The receptors were gathered from a male donor with papillary thyroid cancer or a benign thyroid nodule (not recorded which). Some clones in this sample may be carry-over from other donors' samples.

This clone occurred once. The V gene is TRBV3-1, the J gene TRBJ2-2; D is unclear. The V end lost 4 bases, the J end lost 6 bases, and 9 bases lay between the germline ends. Per the germline V gene, CDR1 is LGHDT and CDR2 is YNNKEL (reference sequence). This CDR3 comprises 13 residues. The CDR3: CASSRFNAGELFF. The CDR3 nucleotides are TGTGCCAGCAGCCGTTTTAACGCCGGGGAGCTGTTTTTT. The full variable domain, rest sourced from reference TRBV3-1 and TRBJ2-2, is DTAVSQTPKYLVTQMGNDKSIKCEQNLGHDTMYWYKQDSKKFLKIMFSYNNKELIINETVPNRFSPKSPDKAHLNLHINSLELGDSAVYFCASSRFNAGELFFGEGSRLTVL.

This clone is medium-sized by share. The chain has TRBV13 and TRBJ1-1; D is undetermined. The CDR3 contains 13 residues. CDR1 and CDR2 from the germline V gene are PRHDT and FYEKMQ (reference sequence). V lost 6 bases and J 8 bases, leaving 16 bases between the germline ends. CDR3 loop: CASRRTAGPEAFF. CDR3 in DNA: TGTGCCAGCAGGCGCACCGCTGGCCCAGAAGCTTTCTTT.

The V gene is TRBV2, the J gene TRBJ2-5; 8 bases line up with TRBD2. The CDR3 length is 15 residues. Germline CDR1 reads SNHLY; CDR2 reads FYNNEI. J gave up 9 bases and V 7 bases, and 16 bases lay outside the gene matches. The CDR3 loop reads CASTRESGSYQPQYF. CDR3 DNA sequence: TGTGCCAGCACTAGGGAGAGCGGGAGCTACCAGCCCCAGTACTTC.

V is TRBV7-2 and J is TRBJ2-1, with D possibly TRBD2 on 6 matching bases. The CDR3 has 16 residues. CDR1 is SGHTA and CDR2 is FQGNSA in the germline V gene. The V and J ends lost 0 bases and 9 bases respectively, with 18 bases between them. The CDR3 loop is CASSLAPRWRAREQFF. The CDR3 DNA reads as TGTGCCAGCAGCTTAGCCCCCCGCTGGAGGGCGCGTGAGCAGTTCTTC.

This clone occurred a few times. The CDR3 coding sequence is TGTGCCAGCAGCCTCCAGGGGCATAATTCACCCCTCCACTTT. As protein: CASSLQGHNSPLHF. The chain recombines TRBV27 with TRBJ1-6; D perhaps matches TRBD1 (6 bases). The germline gives CDR1 MNHEY, CDR2 SMNVEV (reference sequence). The CDR3 sequence is 14 residues long. The V end was cut by 6 bases, the J end by 5 bases, with 11 bases between.

Ten or more counts support this clone. The chain links TRBV5-5 to TRBJ1-2; D is ambiguous. Trimming took 3 bases from V and 0 from J, leaving 15 bases between them. Germline V lookup: CDR1 SGHKS, CDR2 YYEKEE (reference sequence). This CDR3 contains 16 residues. The CDR3 nucleotides are TGTGCCAGCAGCTGGGGTCGAGCCGTAACTAACTATGGCTACACCTTC. It yields the protein CASSWGRAVTNYGYTF.

Many counts were recorded for this clone. CDR3 in DNA: TGCAGTGCCCTCGAGCGGGGGAAAGAGACCCAGTACTTC. It translates to CSALERGKETQYF. The chain carries TRBV20-1 and TRBJ2-5, with TRBD2 matching 8 bases. V was clipped by 6 bases and J by 3 bases; unmatched bases: 6. This CDR3 region has 13 residues. Looked up from germline, CDR1 is DFQATT and CDR2 is SNEGSKA (reference sequence).

The rearrangement uses TRBV27 and TRBJ2-7, with 9 bases identical to TRBD1. The V gene end was trimmed by 3 bases and the J gene end by 2 bases; junction bases not matched to a gene: 5. Germline assignment: CDR1 MNHEY and CDR2 SMNVEV (reference sequence). The CDR3 is 15 amino acids. CDR3 nucleotides: TGTGCCAGCAGTTTCGGGACAGGGAATCCCTACGAGCAGTACTTC. It translates to CASSFGTGNPYEQYF.

The V call is TRBV7-9, the J call TRBJ2-5; D remains ambiguous. Germline V gene lookup returns CDR1 SEHNR and CDR2 FQNEAQ (reference sequence). Trimming stripped 2 bases from V and 12 bases from J, with 16 bases between. The CDR3 is 13 amino acids. The CDR3: CASSLKGRENKYF. The CDR3 DNA sequence: TGTGCCAGCAGCTTAAAGGGCCGAGAGAACAAGTACTTC.

This chain links TRBV6-1 with TRBJ2-6; 7 bases map to TRBD1. The CDR3 extends over 16 amino acids. Germline V gene sequence: CDR1 MNHNS, CDR2 SASEGT. The trim removed 7 bases at V and 6 bases at J, leaving 12 bases unmatched. In DNA, the CDR3 is TGTGCCAGCAATAGGGACAGTGGGAACATGGCCAACGTCCTGACTTTC. Amino acids: CASNRDSGNMANVLTF.

This clone was seen more than once but under ten times. The genes are TRBV6-2 or TRBV6-3 and TRBJ2-2; the match to TRBD1 covers 8 bases. The CDR3 extends over 17 amino acids. V was pared by 1 base and J by 9 bases, with 13 bases of the junction left unmatched. Germline CDR1 MNHEY, CDR2 SVGEGT. The CDR3 protein is CASSYYPGQVSIRELFF. The CDR3 bases are TGTGCCAGCAGTTACTACCCGGGACAGGTCTCAATCCGGGAGCTGTTTTTT.

This clone was seen a few times. This chain links TRBV6-1 with TRBJ1-4, with D possibly TRBD1 on 5 matching bases. Germline CDR1 and CDR2: MNHNS and SASEGT. The CDR3 runs to 15 residues. Trimming cost V 5 bases and J 11 bases, with 21 bases left between them. CDR3 DNA: TGTGCCAGCAGTTTGGAGGGGACTCCCTCGCGGAAACTGTTTTTT. Its translation: CASSLEGTPSRKLFF.

The CDR3 DNA is TGCAGTGCCCTACGGACTAGCGGGAGTCGTGGCGAGCAGTACTTC. Amino acids: CSALRTSGSRGEQYF. The chain recombines TRBV20-1 with TRBJ2-7; TRBD2 aligns across 13 bases. CDR3 length: 15 residues. Looked up from germline, CDR1 is DFQATT and CDR2 is SNEGSKA (reference sequence). Trimming cost V 6 bases and J 6 bases; bases outside gene matches: 11.